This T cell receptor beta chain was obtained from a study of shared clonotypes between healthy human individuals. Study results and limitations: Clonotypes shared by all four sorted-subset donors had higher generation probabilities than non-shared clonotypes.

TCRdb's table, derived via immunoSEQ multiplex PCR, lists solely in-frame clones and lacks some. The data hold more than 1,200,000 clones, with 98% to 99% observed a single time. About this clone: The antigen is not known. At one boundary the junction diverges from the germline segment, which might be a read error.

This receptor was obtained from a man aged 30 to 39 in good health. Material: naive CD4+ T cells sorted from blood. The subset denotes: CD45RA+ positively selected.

CDR3 amino acids: CASSFNAGTDTQYF. As DNA, the CDR3 is TGTGCTAGCAGCTTCAACGCCGGCACAGATACGCAGTATTTT. V and J are TRBV7-7 and TRBJ2-3; no clear D. Germline V gene data show CDR1 as SSHAT and CDR2 as FNYEAQ (reference sequence). The CDR3 has 14 amino acids.